The present TCR beta chain was sequenced within a study of OX40 agonist ivuxolimab in advanced cancers. This clone showed up just a few times. Germline-derived CDR1 and CDR2 are SGHNT and YENEEA. This CDR3 spans 13 amino acids. V was shortened by 7 bases and J by 0 bases, with 8 bases between the two germline ends. The assay was immunoSEQ multiplex PCR, and TCRdb's table has in-frame clones only and misses some. The sample lists about 73,000 clones, about 87% occurring once. This TCR was recovered from an adult with an advanced solid tumor such as melanoma, head and neck, liver or kidney cancer. The sequencing here drew on CD4+ or CD8+ T cells sorted from blood, taken in a trial of the OX40 agonist ivuxolimab. The rearrangement joins TRBV11-3 to TRBJ2-3; no reliable D call. This CDR3 is CASTPSSTDTQYF. The CDR3 nucleotides read TGTGCCAGCACCCCATCTAGCACAGATACGCAGTATTTT.